Listed here are 22 T cell receptor beta chains from one sample, sequenced in a study of CXCR3-negative and CXCR3-positive naive CD8 T cells. Carrying UMI labels, the TRB cDNA libraries were prepared through 5' RACE. TCRdb reprocessed the 5' RACE reads; each CDR3 protein has one entry and no DNA is given. In all, the sample yields about 130,000 distinct CDR3 sequences. Sequencing used naive CXCR3- CD8+ T cells from blood. Sample subset: CD45RO-CCR7+CD27+CD95- naive CD8+ T cells lacking CXCR3 (TNR3-). These receptors were obtained from a human donor in good health. Some clones in this sample may be carry-over from other donors' samples.

Here the CDR3 reads CASSPSDLYTYNEQFF. This chain uses TRBV6-2 or TRBV6-3 with TRBJ2-1; TCRdb lists TRBD2, though no DNA is available to test this call. The V gene's germline CDR1 is MNHEY and CDR2 SVGEGT. This CDR3 comprises 16 residues.

The gene calls are TRBV4-2 and TRBJ2-2. Per germline, CDR1 LGHNA and CDR2 YNFKEQ. The CDR3 has 13 residues. The CDR3 here is CASSQVGTGELFF.

V and J are TRBV7-9 and TRBJ2-6. Germline V gene data show CDR1 as SEHNR and CDR2 as FQNEAQ (reference sequence). The CDR3 is made up of 15 amino acids. The chain's CDR3 is CASSLVPSGANVLTF. The entire variable domain, with the rest obtained from reference TRBV7-9 and TRBJ2-6, is as follows: DTGVSQNPRHKITKRGQNVTFRCDPISEHNRLYWYRQTLGQGPEFLTYFQNEAQLEKSRLLSDRFSAERPKGSFSTLEIQRTEQGDSAMYLCASSLVPSGANVLTFGAGSRLTVL.

The chain recombines TRBV7-6 with TRBJ2-3; TCRdb returns TRBD1, unconfirmable since there is no DNA. The CDR3 is 17 residues long. The germline V gene encodes CDR1 SGHVS and CDR2 FNYEAQ. The chain's CDR3 is CASSLAFTRGSTDTQYF.

The chain combines TRBV6-2 or TRBV6-3 with TRBJ2-5; TCRdb's assignment of TRBD1 cannot be checked, as there is no DNA. Germline CDR1 and CDR2: MNHEY and SVGEGT. The CDR3 totals 17 residues. The CDR3 protein is CASSSTVGPLVTETQYF.

The chain carries TRBV4-3 and TRBJ2-7; TCRdb outputs TRBD2, but without DNA this stays unchecked. Germline V CDR1 and CDR2: LGHNA, YSLEER. This CDR3 has 16 amino acids. This CDR3 reads CASSQARTSGQYEQYF.

This chain uses TRBV15 with TRBJ2-1; the TCRdb call, TRBD1, lacks DNA for checking. This CDR3 comprises 17 residues. Germline V gene lookup returns CDR1 LNHNV and CDR2 YYDKDF (reference sequence). The CDR3 is CATSREGRDRGTNEQFF.

This sequence joins TRBV29-1 and TRBJ2-7. From germline, CDR1 is SQVTM and CDR2 ANQGSEA. The CDR3 extends over 13 amino acids. The CDR3 loop is CSVEARGSYEQYF.

The chain combines TRBV29-1 with TRBJ1-2. The CDR3 spans 11 residues. Germline assignment: CDR1 SQVTM and CDR2 ANQGSEA. The CDR3 loop reads CSVVGDLNYTF.

The chain is built from TRBV5-1 and TRBJ2-2; with no DNA, the TCRdb D assignment of TRBD1 cannot be verified. The CDR3 length is 16 residues. The germline V gene encodes CDR1 SGHRS and CDR2 YFSETQ. Here the CDR3 reads CASSLTGRQVAGELFF.

The gene calls are TRBV9 and TRBJ2-3. Germline CDR1 is SGDLS and CDR2 is YYNGEE. The CDR3 is 15 residues long. CDR3 loop: CASSPWRGGTDTQYF.

The rearrangement uses TRBV27 and TRBJ2-1; TCRdb proposes TRBD2, but this gene call is untestable without DNA. The CDR3 runs 15 residues. The germline CDR1 and CDR2 sequences are MNHEY and SMNVEV (reference sequence). The CDR3 spells CASSLGPLAYNEQFF.

The CDR3 loop is CASSLWGQDEQYF. This chain joins TRBV5-5 and TRBJ2-7; TCRdb outputs TRBD1, but without DNA this stays unchecked. CDR3 length: 13 amino acids. Germline V CDR1 and CDR2: SGHKS, YYEKEE (reference sequence).

V is TRBV7-6 and J is TRBJ1-1; the TRBD1 assignment by TCRdb is unverifiable without DNA. The CDR3 spans 13 residues. The germline V gene encodes CDR1 SGHVS and CDR2 FNYEAQ. Here the CDR3 reads CASSSEPGTEAFF. The variable domain in full, completed from reference TRBV7-6 and TRBJ1-1, reads GAGVSQSPRYKVTKRGQDVALRCDPISGHVSLYWYRQALGQGPEFLTYFNYEAQQDKSGLPNDRFSAERPEGSISTLTIQRTEQRDSAMYRCASSSEPGTEAFFGQGTRLTVV.

The J gene is TRBJ2-1, the V gene TRBV7-2. This CDR3 comprises 17 residues. CDR1 SGHTA and CDR2 FQGNSA come from the germline V gene. CDR3 residues: CASSLHLGLASYNEQFF. The complete variable domain, with remaining parts taken from reference TRBV7-2 and TRBJ2-1, reads GAGVSQSPSNKVTEKGKDVELRCDPISGHTALYWYRQSLGQGLEFLIYFQGNSAPDKSGLPSDRFSAERTGGSVSTLTIQRTQQEDSAVYLCASSLHLGLASYNEQFFGPGTRLTVL.

The chain recombines TRBV28 with TRBJ2-7; with no DNA, the TCRdb D assignment of TRBD2 cannot be verified. Per the germline V gene, CDR1 is MDHEN and CDR2 is SYDVKM. The CDR3 loop spans 14 amino acids. The CDR3 spells CASSQTPRDEEQYF.

This sequence joins TRBV7-3 and TRBJ1-1; TCRdb gives TRBD1 as the D gene, but with no DNA this cannot be confirmed. This CDR3 spans 14 amino acids. Germline assignment: CDR1 SGHTA and CDR2 FQGTGA. CDR3: CASSMTGGGAEAFF.

The rearrangement uses TRBV4-3 and TRBJ2-3; TCRdb gives TRBD2 as the D gene, but with no DNA this cannot be confirmed. CDR1 and CDR2 from the germline V gene are LGHNA and YSLEER. This CDR3 comprises 18 residues. The CDR3 loop reads CASSQDGAGGPPTDTQYF.

This CDR3 is CASRSGGNEQFF. V gene TRBV6-6 combines with J gene TRBJ2-1; the TRBD1 assignment by TCRdb is unverifiable without DNA. CDR3 length: 12 residues. CDR1 and CDR2 from the germline V gene are MNHNY and SVGAGI (reference sequence).

The CDR3 spells CASLPRESYEQYF. V gene TRBV28 combines with J gene TRBJ2-7; with no DNA, the TCRdb D assignment of TRBD1 cannot be verified. In germline, CDR1 is MDHEN, CDR2 SYDVKM. This CDR3 is 13 amino acids long.

J is TRBJ2-7 and V is TRBV5-1. The germline CDR1 and CDR2 sequences are SGHRS and YFSETQ. The CDR3 consists of 14 residues. The chain's CDR3 is CASSLEGFAYEQYF. Full variable domain (outside the CDR3, taken from reference TRBV5-1 and TRBJ2-7): KAGVTQTPRYLIKTRGQQVTLSCSPISGHRSVSWYQQTPGQGLQFLFEYFSETQRNKGNFPGRFSGRQFSNSRSEMNVSTLELGDSALYLCASSLEGFAYEQYFGPGTRLTVT.

The chain couples TRBV20-1 to TRBJ2-7; TCRdb gives TRBD1 as the D gene, but with no DNA this cannot be confirmed. CDR1 is DFQATT and CDR2 is SNEGSKA in the germline V gene (reference sequence). The CDR3 covers 12 residues. CDR3 protein: CSTRTIVYEQYF.